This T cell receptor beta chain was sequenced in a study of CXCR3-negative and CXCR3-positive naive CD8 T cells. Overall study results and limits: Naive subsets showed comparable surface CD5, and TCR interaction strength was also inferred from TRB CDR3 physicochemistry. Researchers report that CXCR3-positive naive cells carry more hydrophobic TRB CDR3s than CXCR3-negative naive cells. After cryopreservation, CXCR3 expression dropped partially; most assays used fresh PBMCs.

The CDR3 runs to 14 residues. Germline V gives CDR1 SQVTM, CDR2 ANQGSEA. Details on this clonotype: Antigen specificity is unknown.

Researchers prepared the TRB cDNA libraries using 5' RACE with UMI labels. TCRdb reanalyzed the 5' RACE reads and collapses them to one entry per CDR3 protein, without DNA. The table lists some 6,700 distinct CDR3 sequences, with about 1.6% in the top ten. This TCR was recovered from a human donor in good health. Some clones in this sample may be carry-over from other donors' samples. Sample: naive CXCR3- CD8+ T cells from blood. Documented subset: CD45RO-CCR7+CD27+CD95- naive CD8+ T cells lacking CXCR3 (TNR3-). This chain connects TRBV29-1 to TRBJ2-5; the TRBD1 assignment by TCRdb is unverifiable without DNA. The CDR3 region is CSVEPWDRQETQYF.